Presented here are 9 T cell receptor beta chains from one specimen sequenced in a study of T cells in Graves' hyperthyroidism and ophthalmopathy. The TCR beta CDR3 regions underwent amplification using RNA transcripts as the source. Initially, a first-round RT-PCR of the TCR CDR3 employed the HTBI primer set. MiXCR, run by TCRdb on the multiplex PCR reads, gives a single entry per CDR3 protein. The sample contains about 420,000 distinct CDR3 sequences, 15% to 18% of which appear only once. The sample consisted of blood. These receptors all stem from a woman between 18 and 29 years old with Graves' hyperthyroidism.

This clonotype was recorded many times. The chain couples TRBV28 to TRBJ1-2, with a tentative D call TRBD1 (6 bases). In germline, CDR1 is MDHEN, CDR2 SYDVKM. V lost 3 bases and J 8 bases, leaving 25 bases between the germline ends. CDR3 length: 17 residues. Here the CDR3 reads CASSFTEPLRIGGGYTF. Here the CDR3 DNA reads TGTGCCAGCAGTTTTACGGAACCACTCCGGATCGGGGGCGGCTACACCTTC.

This clonotype was detected ten times or more. CDR3 sequence: CASSFTQVGPYEQYF. The CDR3 bases are TGTGCCAGCAGTTTCACCCAAGTGGGACCCTACGAGCAGTACTTC. The chain combines TRBV28 with TRBJ2-7; D possibly uses TRBD1 or TRBD2 (5 bases each). The CDR3 extends over 15 amino acids. V was clipped by 3 bases and J by 2 bases, with 14 bases between them. Germline lookup yields CDR1 MDHEN and CDR2 SYDVKM.

There are many counts of this clonotype. The chain employs TRBV7-3 and TRBJ2-3; D uncertain. In germline, CDR1 is SGHTA, CDR2 FQGTGA. The CDR3 extends over 13 amino acids. The V end lost 6 bases, the J end lost 2 bases, and 9 bases lay between the germline ends. The chain's CDR3 is CASRSAPTDTQYF. The DNA for the CDR3 is TGTGCCAGCAGATCCGCCCCCACAGATACGCAGTATTTT.

This chain uses TRBV11-1 with TRBJ1-6; D unclear. The length of the CDR3 is 15 residues. Per the germline V gene, CDR1 is SGHAT and CDR2 is FQDESV (reference sequence). V dropped 4 bases and J dropped 6 bases, with 13 bases sitting between them. The CDR3 is CASSYSPALNSPLHF. The CDR3 coding sequence is TGTGCCAGCAGCTATTCCCCGGCCCTTAATTCACCCCTCCACTTT. The variable domain in full, completed from reference TRBV11-1 and TRBJ1-6, reads EAEVAQSPRYKITEKSQAVAFWCDPISGHATLYWYRQILGQGPELLVQFQDESVVDDSQLPKDRFSAERLKGVDSTLKIQPAELGDSAMYLCASSYSPALNSPLHFGNGTRLTVT.

J is TRBJ1-6 and V is TRBV7-9, with 10 nucleotides matching TRBD1. CDR3 size: 16 residues. J was trimmed by 7 bases and V by 0 bases; bases with no gene match: 3. From germline, CDR1 is SEHNR and CDR2 FQNEAQ (reference sequence). CDR3 in amino acids: CASSLALGQGNSPLHF. CDR3 nucleotide sequence: TGTGCCAGCAGCTTAGCCCTGGGACAGGGGAATTCACCCCTCCACTTT.

This sequence joins TRBV18 and TRBJ2-5; possibly TRBD2 for D (5 bases). Trimming removed 6 bases at V and 2 bases at J, with 13 bases between. Looked up from germline, CDR1 is KGHSH and CDR2 is LQKENI. The CDR3 loop spans 14 amino acids. DNA for the CDR3: TGTGCCAGCTCCCGGTTTAGCGAACAAGAGACCCAGTACTTC. Translation: CASSRFSEQETQYF.

There are many counts of this clonotype. This chain links TRBV7-3 with TRBJ1-1; D gene uncertain. The CDR3 covers 13 residues. V was pared by 5 bases and J by 4 bases, with 11 bases between. CDR1 and CDR2 from the germline V gene are SGHTA and FQGTGA. The CDR3 protein is CASSPYPGTEAFF. The DNA of the CDR3 is TGTGCCAGCAGCCCTTATCCGGGCACTGAAGCTTTCTTT.

This clonotype was observed a handful of times. The chain combines TRBV27 with TRBJ1-5; TRBD1 might be the D (6 bases). The CDR3 runs 13 residues. V was clipped by 2 bases and J by 7 bases, with 9 bases between them. Germline assignment: CDR1 MNHEY and CDR2 SMNVEV (reference sequence). The DNA of the CDR3 is TGTGCCAGCAGTTTAGAGGGGGAGCAGCCCCAGCATTTT. It specifies CASSLEGEQPQHF.

This clonotype was recorded many times. The V call is TRBV4-1, the J call TRBJ1-2; D remains ambiguous. Germline V gene lookup returns CDR1 MGHRA and CDR2 YSYEKL. CDR3 size: 16 residues. The V gene lost 1 base and the J gene lost 5 bases, with 17 bases spanning the gap. CDR3 amino acids: CASSQGGLQLMYGYTF. The CDR3 DNA sequence: TGCGCCAGCAGCCAAGGAGGTCTCCAACTGATGTATGGCTACACCTTC.